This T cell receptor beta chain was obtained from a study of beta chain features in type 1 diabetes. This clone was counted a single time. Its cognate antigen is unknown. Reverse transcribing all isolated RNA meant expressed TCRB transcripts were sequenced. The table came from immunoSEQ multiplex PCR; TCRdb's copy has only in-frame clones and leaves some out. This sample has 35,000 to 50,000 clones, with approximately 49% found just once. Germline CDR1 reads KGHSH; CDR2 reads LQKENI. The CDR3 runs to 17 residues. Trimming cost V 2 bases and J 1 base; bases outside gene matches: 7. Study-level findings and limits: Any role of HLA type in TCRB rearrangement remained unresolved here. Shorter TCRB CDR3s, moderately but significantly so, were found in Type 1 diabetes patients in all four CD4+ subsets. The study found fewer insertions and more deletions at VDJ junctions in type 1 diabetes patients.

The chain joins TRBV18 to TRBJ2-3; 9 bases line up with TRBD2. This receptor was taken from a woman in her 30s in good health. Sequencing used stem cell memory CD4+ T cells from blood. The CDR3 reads CASSPWREGLGTDTQYF. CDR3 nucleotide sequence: TGTGCCAGCTCACCATGGCGGGAGGGCCTGGGCACAGATACGCAGTATTTT.